The 21 T cell receptor beta chains in this list originate from one sample, sequenced in a study of OX40 agonist ivuxolimab in advanced cancers. Some clones are missing from TCRdb's copy, which holds only in-frame ones; the method was immunoSEQ multiplex PCR. The sample has around 64,000 clones; roughly nine tenths are singletons. Sequencing was performed on CD4+ or CD8+ T cells sorted from blood, taken in a trial of the OX40 agonist ivuxolimab. These receptors originate from an adult with an advanced solid tumor such as melanoma, head and neck, liver or kidney cancer.

V and J are TRBV7-2 and TRBJ1-1; D unresolved. The CDR3 extends over 17 amino acids. Trimming pared 1 base from V and 2 bases from J, leaving 17 bases between. From germline, CDR1 is SGHTA and CDR2 FQGNSA. CDR3: CASSLGFVGSENTEAFF. DNA for the CDR3: TGTGCCAGCAGCTTAGGCTTCGTGGGAAGTGAAAACACTGAAGCTTTCTTT.

The gene calls are TRBV7-9 and TRBJ1-2; D gene ambiguous. The germline V gene has CDR1 SEHNR and CDR2 FQNEAQ (reference sequence). This CDR3 comprises 11 residues. V lost 3 bases and J lost 2, with 1 base in between. The CDR3 loop is CASSFNYGYTF. CDR3 coding DNA: TGTGCCAGCAGCTTCAACTATGGCTACACCTTC.

The chain links TRBV11-3 to TRBJ2-3, with D possibly matching TRBD1 (6 bases). In germline, CDR1 is SGHNT, CDR2 YENEEA. Trimming removed 0 bases at V and 2 bases at J, with 12 bases between. This CDR3 region has 16 residues. In DNA form, the CDR3 reads TGTGCCAGCAGCTTAGATCGGGACACAACCACAGATACGCAGTATTTT. Its protein is CASSLDRDTTTDTQYF.

The chain carries TRBV28 and TRBJ2-4, with 9 nucleotides matching TRBD1. The germline CDR1 and CDR2 sequences are MDHEN and SYDVKM. This CDR3 contains 14 residues. V shed 3 bases and J 7 bases; nucleotides not matched to a gene: 4. DNA of the CDR3: TGTGCCAGCAGTTTCCGGACAGGGGTGAACATTCAGTACTTC. This sequence encodes CASSFRTGVNIQYF.

V and J are TRBV21-1 and TRBJ2-7; the DNA was not used to check the table's D call, TRBD2. TRBV21-1 is an annotated pseudogene. The CDR3 covers 17 residues. The CDR3 sequence: CASSKWPRSGEWYEQYF. DNA for the CDR3: TGTGCCAGCAGCAAATGGCCCCGGAGCGGGGAATGGTACGAGCAGTACTTC.

The chain is built from TRBV13 and TRBJ2-6; TRBD1 aligns across 10 bases. From germline, CDR1 is PRHDT and CDR2 FYEKMQ (reference sequence). CDR3 length equals 15 residues. Trimming at V came to 11 bases and at J to 2 bases, leaving 6 bases not matched to a gene. The CDR3 region is CAVRDRGAGANVLTF. The DNA of the CDR3 is TGTGCCGTCCGGGACAGGGGTGCTGGGGCCAACGTCCTGACTTTC. Full variable domain (outside the CDR3, taken from reference TRBV13 and TRBJ2-6): AAGVIQSPRHLIKEKRETATLKCYPIPRHDTVYWYQQGPGQDPQFLISFYEKMQSDKGSIPDRFSAQQFSDYHSELNMSSLELGDSALYFCAVRDRGAGANVLTFGAGSRLTVL.

This chain connects TRBV6-6 to TRBJ2-7, with a weak D call TRBD2 (6 bases). From germline, CDR1 is MNHNY and CDR2 SVGAGI (reference sequence). V was shortened by 6 bases and J by 6 bases, with 12 bases between the two germline ends. The CDR3 runs 12 residues. The CDR3 bases are TGTGCCAGCAGGGACGGGAGCACCGAGCAGTACTTC. Amino acids: CASRDGSTEQYF.

The gene calls are TRBV5-6 and TRBJ1-2, with unresolved D. This CDR3 region has 15 residues. The germline CDR1 and CDR2 sequences are SGHDT and YYEEEE. Deletions cut 0 bases from V and 3 bases from J, with 12 bases between. The CDR3 protein is CASSLAGWGYYGYTF. The DNA for the CDR3 is TGTGCCAGCAGCTTGGCCGGTTGGGGTTACTATGGCTACACCTTC.

The chain links TRBV5-1 to TRBJ2-1; tentatively, D is TRBD2 (6 bases). The CDR3 loop spans 15 amino acids. V gave up 7 bases and J gave up 3 bases, with 17 bases separating them. Per germline, CDR1 SGHRS and CDR2 YFSETQ. This chain's CDR3 is CASALRAGDYNEQFF. CDR3 nucleotides: TGCGCCAGCGCCCTCCGAGCGGGCGACTACAATGAGCAGTTCTTC.

The rearrangement links TRBV11-2 to TRBJ2-5; 8 bases match TRBD1. Germline-derived CDR1 and CDR2 are SGHAT and FQNNGV. After removal of 5 bases from V and 4 bases from J, the junction contained 3 bases not matched to a gene. This CDR3 region has 13 residues. CDR3 in amino acids: CASSVGTGETQYF. CDR3 nucleotides: TGTGCCAGCAGCGTCGGGACAGGAGAGACCCAGTACTTC.

The chain's CDR3 is CASSAYNEQFF. The CDR3 nucleotides are TGTGCCAGCAGTGCATACAATGAGCAGTTCTTC. The chain is built from TRBV25-1 and TRBJ2-1; D unresolved. V lost 4 bases and J 4 bases, leaving 2 bases between the germline ends. The length of the CDR3 is 11 residues. Germline CDR1 MGHDK, CDR2 SYGVNS.

In this sample, this clone turned up once. CDR3 DNA: TGTGCCAGCAGCTTAGGTCCAGGGGGTACCTACGAGCAGTACTTC. Its translation: CASSLGPGGTYEQYF. The rearrangement uses TRBV7-3 and TRBJ2-7, with 7 bases matching TRBD1. The CDR3 runs 15 residues. Germline assignment: CDR1 SGHTA and CDR2 FQGTGA. Trimming at V came to 2 bases and at J to 2 bases, leaving 6 bases not matched to a gene. Supplemented by reference TRBV7-3 and TRBJ2-7, the full variable domain reads GAGVSQTPSNKVTEKGKYVELRCDPISGHTALYWYRQSLGQGPEFLIYFQGTGAADDSGLPNDRFFAVRPEGSVSTLKIQRTERGDSAVYLCASSLGPGGTYEQYFGPGTRLTVT.

The chain is built from TRBV6-5 and TRBJ1-5; TRBD1 aligns across 7 bases. V shed 0 bases and J 6 bases; nucleotides not matched to a gene: 2. The length of the CDR3 is 14 residues. From germline, CDR1 is MNHEY and CDR2 SVGAGI. The CDR3 here is CASSYSPGGQPQHF. The CDR3 nucleotides are TGTGCCAGCAGTTACTCGCCAGGGGGTCAGCCCCAGCATTTT.

The gene calls are TRBV4-1 and TRBJ2-1; maybe TRBD2 (5 bases). CDR3 length: 15 amino acids. Looked up from germline, CDR1 is MGHRA and CDR2 is YSYEKL. Trimming took 1 base from V and 1 from J, leaving 8 bases between them. The CDR3 here is CASSQGPGSYNEQFF. In DNA, the CDR3 is TGCGCCAGCAGCCAAGGCCCGGGGTCCTACAATGAGCAGTTCTTC.

This clone showed up just once. The rearrangement joins TRBV7-9 to TRBJ2-2; 8 bases are shared with TRBD1. This CDR3 comprises 15 residues. Germline CDR1 SEHNR, CDR2 FQNEAQ (reference sequence). Trimming removed 5 bases from V and 6 bases from J; junction bases left unmatched: 8. CDR3 nucleotide sequence: TGTGCCAGCAGCCAACGGGACAGGTACCCCGGGGAGCTGTTTTTT. Encoded protein: CASSQRDRYPGELFF.

V is TRBV9 and J is TRBJ2-1, with D possibly being TRBD1 (6 bases). V was cut by 3 bases and J by 4 bases, with 26 bases left in between. This CDR3 spans 19 amino acids. The germline V gene has CDR1 SGDLS and CDR2 YYNGEE. CDR3 in amino acids: CASSEGAGDTLGFYNEQFF. CDR3 DNA sequence: TGTGCCAGCAGCGAAGGGGCAGGGGATACCCTGGGGTTTTACAATGAGCAGTTCTTC. The entire variable domain, with the rest obtained from reference TRBV9 and TRBJ2-1, is as follows: DSGVTQTPKHLITATGQRVTLRCSPRSGDLSVYWYQQSLDQGLQFLIQYYNGEERAKGNILERFSAQQFPDLHSELNLSSLELGDSALYFCASSEGAGDTLGFYNEQFFGPGTRLTVL.

The CDR3 DNA reads TGTGCCAGCAGTGCGGAAGGGGACCACAATGAGCAGTTCTTC. Encoded protein: CASSAEGDHNEQFF. J is TRBJ2-1 and V is TRBV28; D assignment may be TRBD1 or TRBD2 (5 bases each). The CDR3 sequence is 14 residues long. Germline V gene data show CDR1 as MDHEN and CDR2 as SYDVKM. V was pared by 5 bases and J by 5 bases, with 13 bases between.

CDR3 bases: TGTGCCAGCAGCTTAGGGACTAGCGGGGCCAATGAGCAGTTCTTC. Amino acid sequence: CASSLGTSGANEQFF. The rearrangement joins TRBV7-8 to TRBJ2-1, with TRBD2 matching over 12 bases. CDR3 length equals 15 residues. The V gene end was trimmed by 1 base and the J gene end by 6 bases; junction bases not matched to a gene: 1. Germline V gives CDR1 SGHVS, CDR2 FQNEAQ.

This clone came up once. The rearrangement joins TRBV19 to TRBJ1-1; unclear D gene. Between the trimmed V and J ends, which lost 1 base and 5 bases, there was a span of 11 bases. Germline CDR1 reads LNHDA; CDR2 reads SQIVND (reference sequence). The CDR3 runs 14 residues. CDR3 DNA: TGTGCCAGTAGTATAGTAGTAGGGAGGACTGAAGCTTTCTTT. Encoded protein: CASSIVVGRTEAFF.

The chain links TRBV4-1 to TRBJ1-5; D is perhaps TRBD1 (6 bases). CDR3 length: 15 residues. The V end lost 0 bases, the J end lost 5 bases, and 11 bases lay between the germline ends. The germline V gene has CDR1 MGHRA and CDR2 YSYEKL. The CDR3 loop reads CASSQDHGGHQPQHF. DNA for the CDR3: TGCGCCAGCAGCCAAGATCACGGGGGCCATCAGCCCCAGCATTTT.

The J gene is TRBJ2-1, the V gene TRBV9; no clear D. Trimming removed 1 base at V and 5 bases at J, with 4 bases between. The CDR3 extends over 12 amino acids. The germline V gene has CDR1 SGDLS and CDR2 YYNGEE. CDR3 sequence (DNA): TGTGCCAGCAGCGTATCAGACAATGAGCAGTTCTTC. This sequence encodes CASSVSDNEQFF.